Listed here is a single TCR beta chain. The antigen is undetermined. The data belong to a study of cytomegalovirus exposure and HLA in healthy donors. Study findings and constraints: Across donors, most TCRs were seen rarely, yet some public ones were widespread.

The repertoire was sequenced with immunoSEQ multiplex PCR; TCRdb's copy has only in-frame clones and lacks some. Of roughly 100,000 clones in the sample, about 86% were seen once. The donors were in the approximately 120-subject validation cohort, distinct from the roughly 600-subject first cohort. The germline V gene encodes CDR1 SEHNR and CDR2 FQNEAQ (reference sequence). The V and J ends lost 4 bases and 6 bases, in that order; junction bases with no gene match: 3. The CDR3 has 12 residues. This receptor was taken from a woman between 18 and 29 years old in good health and CMV-seropositive. V and J are TRBV7-9 and TRBJ2-7; 7 bases map to TRBD2. Input material: PBMCs. CDR3 in DNA: TGTGCCAGCAGCTCCTGGGGGGGCGAGCAGTACTTC. Translating it yields CASSSWGGEQYF.